The TCR beta chain described here comes from a study of Graves' ophthalmopathy and Graves' hyperthyroidism. V was pared by 0 bases and J by 9 bases, with 13 bases between. CDR1 and CDR2 (germline): SGHRS, YFSETQ. The CDR3 runs 15 residues. Amplifying from RNA transcripts, the study obtained TCR beta CDR3 regions. HTBI primers were employed in first-round RT-PCR, then a second-round multiplex PCR followed. TCRdb redid the calling of the multiplex PCR reads with MiXCR, one entry per CDR3 protein. The data show over a million distinct CDR3 sequences, 36% seen once. In its sample, this clonotype was seen many times.

This sequence joins TRBV5-1 and TRBJ1-6, with D perhaps matching TRBD1 (6 bases). The receptor was derived from an adult man with Graves' hyperthyroidism. Sequenced sample: peripheral blood or thyroid tissue (not recorded which). The CDR3 region has the DNA TGCGCCAGCAGCTTGGCGCCAGGGGAAGGTTCACCCCTCCACTTT. Translated, it gives CASSLAPGEGSPLHF.